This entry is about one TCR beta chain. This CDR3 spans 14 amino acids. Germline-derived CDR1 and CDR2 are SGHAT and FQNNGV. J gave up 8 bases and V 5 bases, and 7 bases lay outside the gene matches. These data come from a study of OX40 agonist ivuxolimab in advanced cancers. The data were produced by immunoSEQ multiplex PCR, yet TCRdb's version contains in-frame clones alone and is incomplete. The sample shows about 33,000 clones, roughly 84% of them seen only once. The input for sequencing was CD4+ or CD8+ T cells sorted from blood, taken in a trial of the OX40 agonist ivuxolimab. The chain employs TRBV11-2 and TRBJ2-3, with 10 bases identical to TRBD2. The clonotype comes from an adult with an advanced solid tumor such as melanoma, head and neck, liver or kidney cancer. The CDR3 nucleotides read TGTGCCAGCAGCCCTAGCGGGAGACGAGTTACGCAGTATTTT. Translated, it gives CASSPSGRRVTQYF.